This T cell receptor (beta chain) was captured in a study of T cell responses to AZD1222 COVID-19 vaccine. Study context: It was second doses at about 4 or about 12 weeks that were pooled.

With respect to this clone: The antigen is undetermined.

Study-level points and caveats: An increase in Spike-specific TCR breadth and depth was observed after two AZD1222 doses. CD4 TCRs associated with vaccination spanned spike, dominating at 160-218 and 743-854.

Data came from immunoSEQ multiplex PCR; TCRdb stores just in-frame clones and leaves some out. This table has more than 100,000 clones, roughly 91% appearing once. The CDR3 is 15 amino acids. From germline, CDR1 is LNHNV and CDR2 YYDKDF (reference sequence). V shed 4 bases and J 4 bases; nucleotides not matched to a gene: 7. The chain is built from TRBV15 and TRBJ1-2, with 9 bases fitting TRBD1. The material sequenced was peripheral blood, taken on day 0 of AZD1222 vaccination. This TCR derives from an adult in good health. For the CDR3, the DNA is TGTGCCACCAGCACAAACAGGGGGCGTAGCTATGGCTACACCTTC. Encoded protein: CATSTNRGRSYGYTF. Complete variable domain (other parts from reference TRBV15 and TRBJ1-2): DAMVIQNPRYQVTQFGKPVTLSCSQTLNHNVMYWYQQKSSQAPKLLFHYYDKDFNNEADTPDNFQSRRPNTSFCFLDIRSPGLGDTAMYLCATSTNRGRSYGYTFGSGTRLTVV.